One sample yielded the 3 T cell receptor beta chains listed below, sequenced in a study of control samples from healthy donors and cancer patients. Some clones are missing from TCRdb's copy, which holds only in-frame ones; the method was immunoSEQ multiplex PCR. Among about 190,000 clones listed, 90% to 95% were seen once. The sample consisted of blood. Receptors originate from a young man in good health.

The V call is TRBV6-1, the J call TRBJ1-2; 8 positions match TRBD1. Germline CDR1 MNHNS, CDR2 SASEGT. The CDR3 has 14 residues. Unmatched junction bases numbered 7, after V lost 2 bases and J lost 8 bases. This CDR3 is CASSESYRGNGYTF. In nucleotides, the CDR3 is TGTGCCAGCAGTGAATCTTACAGGGGGAACGGCTACACCTTC.

This clone was detected only once. V and J are TRBV6-6 and TRBJ1-2; 7 bases map to TRBD1. With V trimmed by 11 bases and J by 2 bases, 2 bases remained unmatched. Germline CDR1 and CDR2: MNHNY and SVGAGI (reference sequence). The CDR3 covers 11 residues. The CDR3 DNA sequence: TGTGCCGCACAGGGGAACTATGGCTACACCTTC. This gives the protein CAAQGNYGYTF.

The chain links TRBV7-9 to TRBJ2-7; 7 nucleotides agree with TRBD1. Per germline, CDR1 SEHNR and CDR2 FQNEAQ (reference sequence). The CDR3 has 13 residues. The V gene end was trimmed by 6 bases and the J gene end by 4 bases; junction bases not matched to a gene: 6. The CDR3 reads CASSPDRLYEQYF. The CDR3 DNA is TGTGCCAGCAGTCCGGACAGGCTTTACGAGCAGTACTTC.